The 18 T cell receptor beta chains in this list originate from one sample, sequenced in a study of T cell responses to AZD1222 COVID-19 vaccine. Generated by immunoSEQ multiplex PCR, the TCRdb table keeps only in-frame clones and is missing some. The profile shows 120,000 to 150,000 clones, 91% of them singletons. This specimen consisted of peripheral blood, obtained 28 days after the second AZD1222 dose. These receptors all come from an adult who received the AZD1222 COVID-19 vaccine.

The rearrangement uses TRBV18 and TRBJ1-2, with TRBD1 as a possible D gene (5 bases). CDR1 is KGHSH, CDR2 LQKENI, per germline. Deletions cut 5 bases from V and 8 bases from J, with 12 bases between. The CDR3 runs 12 residues. The CDR3 spells CASSIGVEGYTF. In DNA form, the CDR3 reads TGTGCCAGCTCAATAGGGGTGGAAGGCTACACCTTC.

The gene calls are TRBV5-1 and TRBJ1-1; D call uncertain. The CDR3 loop spans 15 amino acids. The V gene's germline CDR1 is SGHRS and CDR2 YFSETQ. Trimming took 4 bases from V and 0 from J, leaving 13 bases between them. CDR3 amino acids: CASSPTGLMNTEAFF. The CDR3 coding sequence is TGCGCCAGCAGCCCGACCGGACTGATGAACACTGAAGCTTTCTTT. The entire variable domain, with the rest obtained from reference TRBV5-1 and TRBJ1-1, is as follows: KAGVTQTPRYLIKTRGQQVTLSCSPISGHRSVSWYQQTPGQGLQFLFEYFSETQRNKGNFPGRFSGRQFSNSRSEMNVSTLELGDSALYLCASSPTGLMNTEAFFGQGTRLTVV.

The rearrangement links TRBV9 to TRBJ2-3, with TRBD2 matching 11 bases. This CDR3 is built from 18 residues. J gave up 2 bases and V 0 bases, and 8 bases lay outside the gene matches. Germline CDR1 SGDLS, CDR2 YYNGEE. The DNA of the CDR3 is TGTGCCAGCAGCGTAGGGGCTAGCGGGGGGCCATTCACAGATACGCAGTATTTT. Residues: CASSVGASGGPFTDTQYF.

This clone was counted between two and nine times. The CDR3: CASSTAGDYNEQFF. CDR3 coding DNA: TGTGCCAGCAGCACTGCGGGGGACTACAATGAGCAGTTCTTC. V and J are TRBV6-5 and TRBJ2-1; TRBD2 matches 7 bases. This CDR3 spans 14 amino acids. Germline V CDR1 and CDR2: MNHEY, SVGAGI. J gave up 3 bases and V 6 bases, and 5 bases lay outside the gene matches.

The chain uses TRBV27 and TRBJ2-2; maybe TRBD2 (6 bases). The CDR3 covers 17 residues. Germline values: CDR1 MNHEY, CDR2 SMNVEV (reference sequence). V lost 5 bases to trimming and J lost 4 bases, with 20 bases between them. CDR3 nucleotides: TGTGCCAGCAGTCCGACGGTTAGCGGCGGCGGCACCGGGGAGCTGTTTTTT. Protein: CASSPTVSGGGTGELFF.

V and J are TRBV24-1 and TRBJ1-5, with D unclear. Trimming cost V 4 bases and J 4 bases, with 10 bases left between them. This CDR3 contains 14 residues. From germline, CDR1 is KGHDR and CDR2 SFDVKD. CDR3 sequence reads: CATSEGSGNQPQHF. For the CDR3, the DNA is TGTGCCACCAGTGAGGGGTCGGGGAATCAGCCCCAGCATTTT.

The J gene is TRBJ1-1, the V gene TRBV4-1, with D uncertain. Between the trimmed V and J ends, which lost 4 bases and 0 bases, there was a span of 15 bases. The CDR3 consists of 16 residues. From germline, CDR1 is MGHRA and CDR2 YSYEKL. The CDR3 DNA reads as TGCGCCAGCAGCCTACAAATCCCGACGGTGAACACTGAAGCTTTCTTT. This sequence encodes CASSLQIPTVNTEAFF.

V gene TRBV20-1 combines with J gene TRBJ2-1; weak D call: TRBD2 (5 bases). This CDR3 has 11 residues. Between the trimmed V and J ends, which lost 6 bases and 9 bases, there was a span of 12 bases. Germline CDR1 and CDR2: DFQATT and SNEGSKA (reference sequence). The CDR3 is CSARTSVEQFF. CDR3 nucleotide sequence: TGCAGTGCCCGGACTTCAGTTGAGCAGTTCTTC.

The chain carries TRBV7-9 and TRBJ1-1, with D unresolved. The CDR3 is made up of 12 amino acids. The V end lost 8 bases, the J end lost 2 bases, and 9 bases lay between the germline ends. Germline-derived CDR1 and CDR2 are SEHNR and FQNEAQ (reference sequence). This chain's CDR3 is CASFDYNTEAFF. CDR3 nucleotide sequence: TGTGCCAGCTTCGACTACAACACTGAAGCTTTCTTT.

This rearrangement joins TRBV2 to TRBJ2-1; 9 bases match TRBD1. The trim removed 8 bases at V and 6 bases at J, leaving 8 bases unmatched. The CDR3 is 14 residues long. The germline CDR1 and CDR2 sequences are SNHLY and FYNNEI. CDR3 sequence: CASGVQGAFNEQFF. In DNA, the CDR3 is TGTGCCAGCGGAGTACAGGGGGCGTTCAATGAGCAGTTCTTC. Full variable domain (rest looked up from reference TRBV2 and TRBJ2-1): EPEVTQTPSHQVTQMGQEVILRCVPISNHLYFYWYRQILGQKVEFLVSFYNNEISEKSEIFDDQFSVERPDGSNFTLKIRSTKLEDSAMYFCASGVQGAFNEQFFGPGTRLTVL.

The genes are TRBV5-1 and TRBJ2-2; 7 positions agree with TRBD1. The ends lost 3 bases at V and 2 bases at J; junction bases unmatched: 13. The CDR3 covers 18 residues. Germline assignment: CDR1 SGHRS and CDR2 YFSETQ. CDR3 residues: CASSYYKRGTENTGELFF. For the CDR3, the DNA is TGCGCCAGCAGCTACTATAAAAGAGGGACAGAAAACACCGGGGAGCTGTTTTTT.

In its sample, this clone was seen once. J is TRBJ1-2 and V is TRBV6-5; a weak D match, TRBD1 (5 bases). V shed 3 bases and J shed 5 bases, with 16 bases lying between them. Germline V gene sequence: CDR1 MNHEY, CDR2 SVGAGI. The CDR3 consists of 15 residues. DNA of the CDR3: TGTGCCAGCAGTTATTCTGGGGGAAACCATTATGGCTACACCTTC. Translation gives CASSYSGGNHYGYTF.

The table lists this clone with a few counts. The gene calls are TRBV6-5 and TRBJ1-6; a possible D gene is TRBD1 (5 bases). V was clipped by 4 bases and J by 8 bases, with 15 bases between them. CDR3 length equals 15 residues. Germline V CDR1 and CDR2: MNHEY, SVGAGI. CDR3 residues: CASSSGTFGDSPLHF. The DNA for the CDR3 is TGTGCCAGCAGTTCCGGGACGTTCGGGGATTCACCCCTCCACTTT.

This chain connects TRBV9 to TRBJ2-3; D unclear. Per germline, CDR1 SGDLS and CDR2 YYNGEE. This CDR3 has 15 amino acids. V lost 3 bases and J lost 6, with 17 bases in between. For the CDR3, the DNA is TGTGCCAGCAGCGCTATCCTGGGTTCCGGTGATACGCAGTATTTT. It is translated as CASSAILGSGDTQYF.

The V call is TRBV2, the J call TRBJ1-5; tentatively, D is TRBD1 (5 bases). Germline CDR1 is SNHLY and CDR2 is FYNNEI. This CDR3 contains 15 residues. V shed 4 bases and J shed 4 bases, with 14 bases lying between them. CDR3 nucleotide sequence: TGTGCCAGCAGTGCAACGCAGGGCGCGAATCAGCCCCAGCATTTT. This sequence encodes CASSATQGANQPQHF.

The chain is built from TRBV19 and TRBJ2-3; 7 bases fit TRBD1. This CDR3 is built from 15 residues. The junction had 7 bases not matched to a gene; V was cut back by 3 bases and J by 4 bases. The germline gives CDR1 LNHDA, CDR2 SQIVND (reference sequence). Here the CDR3 reads CASSMARGSSDTQYF. CDR3 coding DNA: TGTGCCAGTAGTATGGCCAGGGGGAGTTCAGATACGCAGTATTTT.

The V gene is TRBV6-2 or TRBV6-3, the J gene TRBJ2-1; 10 nucleotides match TRBD2. V lost 4 bases and J lost 4; bases outside the gene matches: 4. The germline CDR1 and CDR2 sequences are MNHEY and SVGEGT. There are 15 residues in the CDR3. CDR3 in amino acids: CASSLPTSGYNEQFF. CDR3 bases: TGTGCCAGCAGTTTACCGACTAGCGGGTACAATGAGCAGTTCTTC.

The CDR3 nucleotides are TGTGCCAGCAGTTACTCGAAGCAGGTCTATAGAGAGACCCAGTACTTC. This sequence encodes CASSYSKQVYRETQYF. The chain carries TRBV6-2 or TRBV6-3 and TRBJ2-5, with D uncertain. Between the trimmed V and J ends, which lost 0 bases and 4 bases, there was a span of 15 bases. Germline V gene data show CDR1 as MNHEY and CDR2 as SVGEGT. This CDR3 comprises 16 residues.